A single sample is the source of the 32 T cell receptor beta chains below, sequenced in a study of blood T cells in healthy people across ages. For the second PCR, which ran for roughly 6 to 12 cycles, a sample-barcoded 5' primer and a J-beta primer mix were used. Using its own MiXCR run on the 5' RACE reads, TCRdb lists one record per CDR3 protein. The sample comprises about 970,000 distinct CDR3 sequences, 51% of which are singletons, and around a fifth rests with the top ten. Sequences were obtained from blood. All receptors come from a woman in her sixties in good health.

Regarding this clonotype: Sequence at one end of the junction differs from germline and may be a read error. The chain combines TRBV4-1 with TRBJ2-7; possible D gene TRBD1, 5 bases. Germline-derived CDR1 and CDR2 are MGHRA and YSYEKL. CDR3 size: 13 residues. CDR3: CASGQGANYEQYF. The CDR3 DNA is TGCGCCAGCGGCCAAGGGGCTAACTACGAGCAGTACTTC.

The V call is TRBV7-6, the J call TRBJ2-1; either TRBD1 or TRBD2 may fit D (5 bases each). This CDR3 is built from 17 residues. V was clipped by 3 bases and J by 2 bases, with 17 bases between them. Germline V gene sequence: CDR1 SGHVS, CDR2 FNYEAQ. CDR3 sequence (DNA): TGTGCCAGCAGCTTTAGGGGTCCGGGGCAGGCCTACAATGAGCAGTTCTTC. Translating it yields CASSFRGPGQAYNEQFF.

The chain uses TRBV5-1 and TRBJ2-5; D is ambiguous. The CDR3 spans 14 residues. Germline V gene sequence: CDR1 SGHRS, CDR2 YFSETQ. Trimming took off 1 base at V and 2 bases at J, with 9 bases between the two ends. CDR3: CASSLNDKQETQYF. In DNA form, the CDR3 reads TGCGCCAGCAGCTTGAATGACAAACAAGAGACCCAGTACTTC.

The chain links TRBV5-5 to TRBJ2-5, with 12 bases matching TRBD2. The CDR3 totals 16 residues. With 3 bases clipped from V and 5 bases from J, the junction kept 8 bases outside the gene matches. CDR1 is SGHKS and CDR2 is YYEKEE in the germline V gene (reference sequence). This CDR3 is CASSSLAGGWEETQYF. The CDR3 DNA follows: TGTGCCAGCAGCTCACTAGCGGGAGGTTGGGAGGAGACCCAGTACTTC. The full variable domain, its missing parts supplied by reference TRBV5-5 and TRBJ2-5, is DAGVTQSPTHLIKTRGQQVTLRCSPISGHKSVSWYQQVLGQGPQFIFQYYEKEERGRGNFPDRFSARQFPNYSSELNVNALLLGDSALYLCASSSLAGGWEETQYFGPGTRLLVL.

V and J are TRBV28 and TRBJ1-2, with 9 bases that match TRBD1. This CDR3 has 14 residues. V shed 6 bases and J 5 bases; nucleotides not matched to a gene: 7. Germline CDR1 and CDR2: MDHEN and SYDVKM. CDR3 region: CASRPGTGKYGYTF. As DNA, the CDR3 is TGTGCCAGCAGACCCGGGACAGGGAAGTATGGCTACACCTTC.

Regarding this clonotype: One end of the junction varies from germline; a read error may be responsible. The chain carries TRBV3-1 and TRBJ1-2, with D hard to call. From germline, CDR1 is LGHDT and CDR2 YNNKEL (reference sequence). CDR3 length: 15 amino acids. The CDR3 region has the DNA TGTGCCAACAGCCCAAACCAACTTCGTGGCTATGGCTACACCTTC. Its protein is CANSPNQLRGYGYTF.

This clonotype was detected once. CDR3 nucleotide sequence: TGTGCCAGCAGTTTGGGGACAGGGGGGGTCCTTGGCACAGATACGCAGTATTTT. This encodes CASSLGTGGVLGTDTQYF. This chain connects TRBV28 to TRBJ2-3; the match to TRBD1 covers 11 bases. The CDR3 consists of 18 residues. The ends lost 3 bases at V and 1 base at J; junction bases unmatched: 9. Germline CDR1 reads MDHEN; CDR2 reads SYDVKM.

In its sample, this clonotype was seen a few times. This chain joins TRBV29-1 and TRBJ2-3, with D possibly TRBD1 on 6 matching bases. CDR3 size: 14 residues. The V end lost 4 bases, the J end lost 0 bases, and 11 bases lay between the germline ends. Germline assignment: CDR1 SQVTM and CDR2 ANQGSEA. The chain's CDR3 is CSVAGTTSTDTQYF. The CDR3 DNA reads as TGCAGCGTTGCAGGGACAACTAGCACAGATACGCAGTATTTT.

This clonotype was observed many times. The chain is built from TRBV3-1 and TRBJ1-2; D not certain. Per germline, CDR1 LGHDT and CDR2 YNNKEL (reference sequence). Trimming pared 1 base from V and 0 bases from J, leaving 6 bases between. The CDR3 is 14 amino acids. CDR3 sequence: CASSQGAANYGYTF. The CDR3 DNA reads TGTGCCAGCAGCCAAGGGGCTGCTAACTATGGCTACACCTTC.

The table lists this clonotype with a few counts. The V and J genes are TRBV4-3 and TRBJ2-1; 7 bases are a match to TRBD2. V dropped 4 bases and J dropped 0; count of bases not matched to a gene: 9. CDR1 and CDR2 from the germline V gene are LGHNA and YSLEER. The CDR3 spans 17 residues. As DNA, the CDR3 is TGCGCCAGCAGCCCCTCAGGTGCGGGAGTCTCCTACAATGAGCAGTTCTTC. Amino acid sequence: CASSPSGAGVSYNEQFF.

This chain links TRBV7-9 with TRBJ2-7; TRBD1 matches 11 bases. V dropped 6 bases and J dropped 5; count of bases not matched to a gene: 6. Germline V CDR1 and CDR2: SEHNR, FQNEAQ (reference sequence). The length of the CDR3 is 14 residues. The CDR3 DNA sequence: TGTGCCAGCAGGTCGAGGGACAGGGGGAACGAGCAGTACTTC. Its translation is CASRSRDRGNEQYF.

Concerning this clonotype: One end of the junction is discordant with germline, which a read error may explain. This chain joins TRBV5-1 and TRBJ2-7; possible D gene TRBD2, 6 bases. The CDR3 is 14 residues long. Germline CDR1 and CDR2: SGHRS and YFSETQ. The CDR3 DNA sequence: TGCGCCGGCAGTAAAGGAGGGGCAAACAACGAGCAGTACTTC. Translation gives CAGSKGGANNEQYF.

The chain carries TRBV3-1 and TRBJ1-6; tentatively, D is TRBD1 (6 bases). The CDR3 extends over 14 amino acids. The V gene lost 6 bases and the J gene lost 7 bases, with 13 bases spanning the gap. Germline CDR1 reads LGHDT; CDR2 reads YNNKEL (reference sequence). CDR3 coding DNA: TGTGCCAGCAGTTCGCGGGGGCAGAATTCACCCCTCCACTTT. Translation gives CASSSRGQNSPLHF.

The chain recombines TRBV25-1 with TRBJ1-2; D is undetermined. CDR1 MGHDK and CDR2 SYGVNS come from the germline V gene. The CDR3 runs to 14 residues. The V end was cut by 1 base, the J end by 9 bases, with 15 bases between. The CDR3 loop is CASSEFLGRTSYTF. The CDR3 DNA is TGTGCCAGCAGTGAATTCTTGGGGAGGACTAGCTACACCTTC.

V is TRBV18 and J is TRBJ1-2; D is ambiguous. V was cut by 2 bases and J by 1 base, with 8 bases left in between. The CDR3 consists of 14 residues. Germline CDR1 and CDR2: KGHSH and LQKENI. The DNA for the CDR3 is TGTGCCAGCTCACCAAAGAGGGATAACTATGGCTACACCTTC. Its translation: CASSPKRDNYGYTF.

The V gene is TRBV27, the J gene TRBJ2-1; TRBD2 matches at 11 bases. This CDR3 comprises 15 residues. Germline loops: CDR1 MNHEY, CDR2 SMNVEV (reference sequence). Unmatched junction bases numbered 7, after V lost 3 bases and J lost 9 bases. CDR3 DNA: TGTGCCAGCAGTTTGGTGGCTAGCGGGAGGACTGAGCAGTTCTTC. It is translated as CASSLVASGRTEQFF.

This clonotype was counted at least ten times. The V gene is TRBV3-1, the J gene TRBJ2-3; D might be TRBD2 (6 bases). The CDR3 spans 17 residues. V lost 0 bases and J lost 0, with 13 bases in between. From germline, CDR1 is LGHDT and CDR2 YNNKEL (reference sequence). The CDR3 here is CASSQDRGGISTDTQYF. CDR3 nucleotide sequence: TGTGCCAGCAGCCAAGACCGTGGGGGGATCAGCACAGATACGCAGTATTTT.

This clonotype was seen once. This CDR3 reads CASSPRTGGRQFF. In nucleotides, the CDR3 is TGTGCCAGCAGCCCAAGAACGGGGGGCCGGCAGTTCTTC. The chain uses TRBV11-3 and TRBJ2-1; TRBD2 might be the D (7 bases). V shed 5 bases and J shed 12 bases, with 17 bases lying between them. Looked up from germline, CDR1 is SGHNT and CDR2 is YENEEA. This CDR3 is 13 amino acids long.

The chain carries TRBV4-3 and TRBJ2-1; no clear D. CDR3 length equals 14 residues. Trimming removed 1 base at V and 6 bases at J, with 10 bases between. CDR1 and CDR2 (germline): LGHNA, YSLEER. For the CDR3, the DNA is TGCGCCAGCAGCCAAGGGTTCAATTTCAATGAGCAGTTCTTC. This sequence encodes CASSQGFNFNEQFF.

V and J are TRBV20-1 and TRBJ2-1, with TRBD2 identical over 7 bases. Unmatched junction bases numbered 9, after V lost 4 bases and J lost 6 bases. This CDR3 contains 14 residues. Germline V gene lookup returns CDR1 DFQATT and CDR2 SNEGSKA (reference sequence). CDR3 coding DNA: TGCAGTGCTACGGAGGGGCGGGAGTTCAATGAGCAGTTCTTC. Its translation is CSATEGREFNEQFF.

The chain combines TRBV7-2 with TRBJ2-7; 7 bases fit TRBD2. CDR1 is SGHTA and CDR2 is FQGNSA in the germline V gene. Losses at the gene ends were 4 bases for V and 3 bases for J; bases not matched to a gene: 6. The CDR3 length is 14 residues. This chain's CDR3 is CASSWSRGSYEQYF. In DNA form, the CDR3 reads TGTGCCAGCAGCTGGTCTCGCGGGAGCTACGAGCAGTACTTC.

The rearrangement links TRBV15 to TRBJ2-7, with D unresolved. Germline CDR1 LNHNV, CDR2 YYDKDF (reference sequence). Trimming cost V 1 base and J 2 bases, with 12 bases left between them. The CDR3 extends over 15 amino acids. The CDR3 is CATSRVAASTYEQYF. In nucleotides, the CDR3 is TGTGCCACCAGCAGAGTTGCGGCGAGCACCTACGAGCAGTACTTC.

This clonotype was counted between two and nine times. The CDR3 sequence is CASSSPGLAGVPRETQYF. CDR3 coding DNA: TGTGCCAGCAGCTCCCCGGGACTAGCGGGAGTCCCCCGGGAGACCCAGTACTTC. V is TRBV28 and J is TRBJ2-5; 14 bases are a match to TRBD2. Germline-derived CDR1 and CDR2 are MDHEN and SYDVKM. V shed 6 bases, J shed 5 bases, and the junction held 14 bases outside the gene matches. The CDR3 is 18 residues long.

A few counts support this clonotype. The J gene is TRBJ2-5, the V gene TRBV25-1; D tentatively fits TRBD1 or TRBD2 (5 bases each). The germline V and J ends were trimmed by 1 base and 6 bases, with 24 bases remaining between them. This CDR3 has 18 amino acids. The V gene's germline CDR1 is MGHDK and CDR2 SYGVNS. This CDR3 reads CASSESILSRGVRQTQYF. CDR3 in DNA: TGTGCCAGCAGTGAATCAATTCTAAGTCGAGGGGTGCGTCAGACCCAGTACTTC.

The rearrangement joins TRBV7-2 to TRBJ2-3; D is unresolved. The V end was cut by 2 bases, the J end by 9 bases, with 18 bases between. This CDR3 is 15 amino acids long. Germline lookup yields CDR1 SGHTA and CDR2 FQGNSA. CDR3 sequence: CASSLNDEAMGTQYF. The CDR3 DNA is TGTGCCAGCAGCTTAAACGACGAAGCTATGGGCACGCAGTATTTT.

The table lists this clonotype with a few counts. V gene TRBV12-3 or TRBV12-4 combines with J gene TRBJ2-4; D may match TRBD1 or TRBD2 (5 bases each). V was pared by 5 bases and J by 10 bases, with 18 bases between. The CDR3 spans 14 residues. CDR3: CASSEQPGRLIQYF. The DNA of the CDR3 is TGTGCCAGCAGTGAACAGCCGGGACGCCTAATTCAGTACTTC.

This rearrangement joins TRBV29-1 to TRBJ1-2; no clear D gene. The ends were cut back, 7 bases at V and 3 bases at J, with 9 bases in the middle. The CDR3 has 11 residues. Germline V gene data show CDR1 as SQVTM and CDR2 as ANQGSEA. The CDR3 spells CSAGKDYGYTF. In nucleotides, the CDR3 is TGCAGCGCTGGGAAGGACTATGGCTACACCTTC.

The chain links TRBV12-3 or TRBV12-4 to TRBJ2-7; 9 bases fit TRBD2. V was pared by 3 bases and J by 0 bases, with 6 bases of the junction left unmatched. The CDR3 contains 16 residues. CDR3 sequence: CASSLRLAGPSYEQYF. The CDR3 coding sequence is TGTGCCAGCAGTTTGAGGCTAGCGGGACCCTCCTACGAGCAGTACTTC.

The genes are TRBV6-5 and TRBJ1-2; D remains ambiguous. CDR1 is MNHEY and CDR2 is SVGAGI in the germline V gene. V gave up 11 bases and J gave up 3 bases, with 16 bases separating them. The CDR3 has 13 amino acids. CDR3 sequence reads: CAAKGPNDYGYTF. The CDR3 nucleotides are TGTGCCGCAAAAGGACCGAACGACTATGGCTACACCTTC.

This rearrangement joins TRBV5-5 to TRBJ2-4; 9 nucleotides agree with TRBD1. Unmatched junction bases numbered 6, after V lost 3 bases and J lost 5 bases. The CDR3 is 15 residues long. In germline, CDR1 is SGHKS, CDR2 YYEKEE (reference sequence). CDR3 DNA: TGTGCCAGCAGCTCGGGACAGGGACGGGAAAACATTCAGTACTTC. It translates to CASSSGQGRENIQYF.

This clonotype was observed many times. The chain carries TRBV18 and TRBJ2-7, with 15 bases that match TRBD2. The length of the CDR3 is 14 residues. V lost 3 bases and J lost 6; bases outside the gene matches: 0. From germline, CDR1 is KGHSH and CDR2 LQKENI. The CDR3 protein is CASSPGLAGGEQYF. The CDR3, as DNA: TGTGCCAGCTCACCGGGACTAGCGGGAGGCGAGCAGTACTTC.

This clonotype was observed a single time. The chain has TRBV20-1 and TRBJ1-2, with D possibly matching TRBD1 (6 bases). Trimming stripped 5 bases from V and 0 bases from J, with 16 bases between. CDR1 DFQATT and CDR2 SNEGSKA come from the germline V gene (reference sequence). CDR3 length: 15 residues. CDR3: CSAFHYRDPNYGYTF. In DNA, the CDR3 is TGCAGTGCTTTCCATTACAGGGACCCTAACTATGGCTACACCTTC.